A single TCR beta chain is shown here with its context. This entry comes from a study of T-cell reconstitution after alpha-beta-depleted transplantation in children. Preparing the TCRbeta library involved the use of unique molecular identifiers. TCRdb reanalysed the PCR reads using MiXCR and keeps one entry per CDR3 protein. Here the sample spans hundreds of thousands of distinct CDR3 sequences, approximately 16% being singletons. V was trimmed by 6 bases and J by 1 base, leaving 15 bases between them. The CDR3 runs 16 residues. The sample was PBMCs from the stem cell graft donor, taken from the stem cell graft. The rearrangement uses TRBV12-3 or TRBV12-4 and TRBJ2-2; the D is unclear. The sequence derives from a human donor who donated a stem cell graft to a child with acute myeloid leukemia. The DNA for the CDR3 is TGTGCCAGCAGCCACCGGACGGTGGAGAACACCGGGGAGCTGTTTTTT. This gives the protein CASSHRTVENTGELFF.